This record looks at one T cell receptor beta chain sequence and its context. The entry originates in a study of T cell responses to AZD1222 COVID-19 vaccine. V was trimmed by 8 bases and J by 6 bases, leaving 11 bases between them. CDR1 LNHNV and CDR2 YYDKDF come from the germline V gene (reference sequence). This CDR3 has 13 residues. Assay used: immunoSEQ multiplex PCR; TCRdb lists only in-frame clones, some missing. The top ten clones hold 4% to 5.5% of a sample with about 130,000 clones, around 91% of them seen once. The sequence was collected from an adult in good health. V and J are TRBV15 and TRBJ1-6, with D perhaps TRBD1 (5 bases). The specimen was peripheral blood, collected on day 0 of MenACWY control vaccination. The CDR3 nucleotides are TGTGCCACCGGGACGACGGGTAATTCACCCCTCCACTTT. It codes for CATGTTGNSPLHF.